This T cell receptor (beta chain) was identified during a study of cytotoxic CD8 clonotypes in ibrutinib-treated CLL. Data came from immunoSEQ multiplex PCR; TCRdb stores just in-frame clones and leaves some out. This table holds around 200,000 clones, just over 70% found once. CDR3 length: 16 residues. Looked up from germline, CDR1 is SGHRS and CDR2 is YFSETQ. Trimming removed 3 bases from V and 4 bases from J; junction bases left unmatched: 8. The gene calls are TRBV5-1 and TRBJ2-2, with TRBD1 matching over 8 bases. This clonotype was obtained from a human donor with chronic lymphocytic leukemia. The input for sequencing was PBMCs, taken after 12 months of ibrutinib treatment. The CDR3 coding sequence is TGCGCCAGCAGCTGGACTCACAGGGGGACCACCGGGGAGCTGTTTTTT. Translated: CASSWTHRGTTGELFF.